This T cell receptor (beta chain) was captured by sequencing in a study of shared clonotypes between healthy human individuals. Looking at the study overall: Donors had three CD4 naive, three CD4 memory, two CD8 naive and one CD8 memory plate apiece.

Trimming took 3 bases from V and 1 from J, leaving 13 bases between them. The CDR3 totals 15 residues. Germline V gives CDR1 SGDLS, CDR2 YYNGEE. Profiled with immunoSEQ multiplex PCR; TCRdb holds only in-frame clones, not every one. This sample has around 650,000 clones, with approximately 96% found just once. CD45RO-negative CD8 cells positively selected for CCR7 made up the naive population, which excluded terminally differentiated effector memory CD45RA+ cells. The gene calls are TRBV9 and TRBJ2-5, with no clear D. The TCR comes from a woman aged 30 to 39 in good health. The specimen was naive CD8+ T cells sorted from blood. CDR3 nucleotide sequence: TGTGCCAGCAGCGGAGAGGTTTACGGCCAAGAGACCCAGTACTTC. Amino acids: CASSGEVYGQETQYF. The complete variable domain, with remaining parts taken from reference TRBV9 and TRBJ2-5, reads DSGVTQTPKHLITATGQRVTLRCSPRSGDLSVYWYQQSLDQGLQFLIQYYNGEERAKGNILERFSAQQFPDLHSELNLSSLELGDSALYFCASSGEVYGQETQYFGPGTRLLVL.